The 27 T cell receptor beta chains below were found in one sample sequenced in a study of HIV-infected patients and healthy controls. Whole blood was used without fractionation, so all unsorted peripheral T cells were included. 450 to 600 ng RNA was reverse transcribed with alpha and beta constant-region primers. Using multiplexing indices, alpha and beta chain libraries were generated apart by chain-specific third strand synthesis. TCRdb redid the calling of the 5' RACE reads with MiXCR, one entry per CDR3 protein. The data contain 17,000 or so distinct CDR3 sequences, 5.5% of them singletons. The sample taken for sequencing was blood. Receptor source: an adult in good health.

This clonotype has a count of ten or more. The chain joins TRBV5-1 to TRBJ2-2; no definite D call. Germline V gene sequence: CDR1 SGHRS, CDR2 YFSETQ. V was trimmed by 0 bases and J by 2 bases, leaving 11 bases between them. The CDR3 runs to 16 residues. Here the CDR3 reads CASSLVVSRNTGELFF. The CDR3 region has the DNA TGCGCCAGCAGCTTGGTTGTCAGCCGAAACACCGGGGAGCTGTTTTTT.

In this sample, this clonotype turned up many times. The CDR3 protein is CSVRQVYQETQYF. DNA for the CDR3: TGCAGCGTACGGCAGGTCTATCAAGAGACCCAGTACTTC. This sequence joins TRBV29-1 and TRBJ2-5; D uncertain. In germline, CDR1 is SQVTM, CDR2 ANQGSEA. Trimming cost V 6 bases and J 2 bases, with 13 bases left between them. CDR3 length equals 13 residues. Looking up the rest from reference TRBV29-1 and TRBJ2-5 gives the full variable domain: SAVISQKPSRDICQRGTSLTIQCQVDSQVTMMFWYRQQPGQSLTLIATANQGSEATYESGFVIDKFPISRPNLTFSTLTVSNMSPEDSSIYLCSVRQVYQETQYFGPGTRLLVL.

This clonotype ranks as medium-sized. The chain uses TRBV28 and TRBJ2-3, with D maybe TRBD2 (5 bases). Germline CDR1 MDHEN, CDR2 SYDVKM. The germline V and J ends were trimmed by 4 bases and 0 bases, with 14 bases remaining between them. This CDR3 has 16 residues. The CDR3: CASSSWRVTSTDTQYF. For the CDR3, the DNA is TGTGCCAGCAGTTCCTGGCGGGTTACTAGCACAGATACGCAGTATTTT. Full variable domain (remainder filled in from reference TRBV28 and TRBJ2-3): DVKVTQSSRYLVKRTGEKVFLECVQDMDHENMFWYRQDPGLGLRLIYFSYDVKMKEKGDIPEGYSVSREKKERFSLILESASTNQTSMYLCASSSWRVTSTDTQYFGPGTRLTVL.

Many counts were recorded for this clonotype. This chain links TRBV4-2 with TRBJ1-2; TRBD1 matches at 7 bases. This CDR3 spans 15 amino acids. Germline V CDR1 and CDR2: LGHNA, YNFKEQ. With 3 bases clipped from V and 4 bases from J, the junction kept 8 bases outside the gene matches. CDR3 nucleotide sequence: TGTGCCAGCAGCCACGGAACAGGGGCGGCCTATGGCTACACCTTC. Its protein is CASSHGTGAAYGYTF.

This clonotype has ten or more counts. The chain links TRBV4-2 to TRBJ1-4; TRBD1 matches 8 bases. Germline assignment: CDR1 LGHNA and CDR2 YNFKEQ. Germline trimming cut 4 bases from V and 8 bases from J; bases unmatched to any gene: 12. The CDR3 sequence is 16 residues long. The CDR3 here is CASSLEHGTGGEKLFF. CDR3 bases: TGTGCCAGCAGCCTCGAACACGGGACAGGTGGCGAAAAACTGTTTTTT.

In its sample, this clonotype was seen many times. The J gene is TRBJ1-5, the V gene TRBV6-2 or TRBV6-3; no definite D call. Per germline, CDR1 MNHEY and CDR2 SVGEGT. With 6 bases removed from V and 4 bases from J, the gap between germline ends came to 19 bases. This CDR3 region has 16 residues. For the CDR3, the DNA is TGTGCCAGCAGCCCTATCCGACACGGCGGAAATCAGCCCCAGCATTTT. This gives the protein CASSPIRHGGNQPQHF.

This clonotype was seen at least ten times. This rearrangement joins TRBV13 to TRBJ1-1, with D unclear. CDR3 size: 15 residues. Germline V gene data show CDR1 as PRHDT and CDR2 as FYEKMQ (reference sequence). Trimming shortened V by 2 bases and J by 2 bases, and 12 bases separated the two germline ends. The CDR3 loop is CASSLSPGANTEAFF. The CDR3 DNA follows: TGTGCCAGCAGCTTAAGCCCGGGCGCAAACACTGAAGCTTTCTTT. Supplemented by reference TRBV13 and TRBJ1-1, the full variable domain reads AAGVIQSPRHLIKEKRETATLKCYPIPRHDTVYWYQQGPGQDPQFLISFYEKMQSDKGSIPDRFSAQQFSDYHSELNMSSLELGDSALYFCASSLSPGANTEAFFGQGTRLTVV.

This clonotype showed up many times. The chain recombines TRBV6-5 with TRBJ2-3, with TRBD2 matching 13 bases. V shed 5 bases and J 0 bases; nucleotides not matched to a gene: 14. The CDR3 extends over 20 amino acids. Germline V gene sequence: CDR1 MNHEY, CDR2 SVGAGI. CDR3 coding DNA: TGTGCCAGCAGTCCCAAGGGTTATCGGACTAGCGGGGGTAGCACAGATACGCAGTATTTT. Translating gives CASSPKGYRTSGGSTDTQYF.

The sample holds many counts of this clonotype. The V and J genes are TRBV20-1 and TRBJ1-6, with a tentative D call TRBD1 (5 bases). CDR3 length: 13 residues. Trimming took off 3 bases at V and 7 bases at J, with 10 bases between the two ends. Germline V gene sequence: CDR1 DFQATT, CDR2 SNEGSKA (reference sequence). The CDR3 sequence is CSARGLQNSPLHF. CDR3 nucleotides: TGCAGTGCTAGGGGACTTCAAAATTCACCCCTCCACTTT.

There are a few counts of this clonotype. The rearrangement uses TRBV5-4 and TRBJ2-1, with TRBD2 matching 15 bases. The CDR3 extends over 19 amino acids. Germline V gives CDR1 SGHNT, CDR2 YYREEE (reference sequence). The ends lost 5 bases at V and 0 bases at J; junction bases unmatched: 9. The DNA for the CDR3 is TGTGCCAGCAGGTCCGGGACTAGCGGGGGGCCGAGCTCCTACAATGAGCAGTTCTTC. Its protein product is CASRSGTSGGPSSYNEQFF.

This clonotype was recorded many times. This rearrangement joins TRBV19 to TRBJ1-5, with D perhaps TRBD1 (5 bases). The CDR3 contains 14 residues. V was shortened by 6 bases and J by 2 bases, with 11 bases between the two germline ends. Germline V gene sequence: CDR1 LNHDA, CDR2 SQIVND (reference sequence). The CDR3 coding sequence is TGTGCCAGTAGCTACATGGGGGGCAATCAGCCCCAGCATTTT. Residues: CASSYMGGNQPQHF.

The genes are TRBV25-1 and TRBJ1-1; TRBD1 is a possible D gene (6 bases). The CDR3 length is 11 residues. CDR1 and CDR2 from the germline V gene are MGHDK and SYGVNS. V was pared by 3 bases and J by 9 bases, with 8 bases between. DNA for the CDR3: TGTGCCAGCAGTGACACAGGGAAAGCTTTCTTT. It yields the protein CASSDTGKAFF.

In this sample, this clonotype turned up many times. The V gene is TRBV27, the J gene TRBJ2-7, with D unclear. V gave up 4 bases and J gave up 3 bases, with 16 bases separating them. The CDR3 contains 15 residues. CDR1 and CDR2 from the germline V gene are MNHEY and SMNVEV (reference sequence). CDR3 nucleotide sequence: TGTGCCAGCAGTTCACCCGCCCCTGGGGACTACGAGCAGTACTTC. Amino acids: CASSSPAPGDYEQYF.

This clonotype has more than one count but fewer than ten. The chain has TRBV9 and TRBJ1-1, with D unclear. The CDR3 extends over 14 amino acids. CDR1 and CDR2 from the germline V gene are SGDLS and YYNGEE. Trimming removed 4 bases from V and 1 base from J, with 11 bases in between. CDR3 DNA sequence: TGTGCCAGCAGCCCACAGATGGAGAACACTGAAGCTTTCTTT. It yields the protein CASSPQMENTEAFF. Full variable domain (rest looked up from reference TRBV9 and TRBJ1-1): DSGVTQTPKHLITATGQRVTLRCSPRSGDLSVYWYQQSLDQGLQFLIQYYNGEERAKGNILERFSAQQFPDLHSELNLSSLELGDSALYFCASSPQMENTEAFFGQGTRLTVV.

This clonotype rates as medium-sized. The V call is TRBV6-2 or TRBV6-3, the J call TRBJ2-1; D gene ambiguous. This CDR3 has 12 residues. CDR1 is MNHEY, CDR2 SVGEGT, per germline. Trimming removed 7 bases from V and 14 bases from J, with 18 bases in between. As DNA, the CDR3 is TGTGCCAGCAACCGATCCCGGGCCAAGAAGTTCTTC. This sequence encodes CASNRSRAKKFF.

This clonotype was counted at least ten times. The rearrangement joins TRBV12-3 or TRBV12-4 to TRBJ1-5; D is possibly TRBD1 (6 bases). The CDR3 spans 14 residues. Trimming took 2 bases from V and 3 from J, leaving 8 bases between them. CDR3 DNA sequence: TGTGCCAGCAGTTTACAGGGGCTCAATCAGCCCCAGCATTTT. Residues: CASSLQGLNQPQHF.

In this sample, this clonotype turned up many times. This CDR3 is CASSAPEGRSEKLFF. The CDR3 nucleotides are TGTGCCAGCAGCGCCCCGGAAGGGAGGAGTGAAAAACTGTTTTTT. The genes are TRBV5-5 and TRBJ1-4; no clear D. Trimming stripped 4 bases from V and 7 bases from J, with 17 bases between. CDR3 length equals 15 residues. Germline V lookup: CDR1 SGHKS, CDR2 YYEKEE (reference sequence). Full variable domain (outside the CDR3, taken from reference TRBV5-5 and TRBJ1-4): DAGVTQSPTHLIKTRGQQVTLRCSPISGHKSVSWYQQVLGQGPQFIFQYYEKEERGRGNFPDRFSARQFPNYSSELNVNALLLGDSALYLCASSAPEGRSEKLFFGSGTQLSVL.

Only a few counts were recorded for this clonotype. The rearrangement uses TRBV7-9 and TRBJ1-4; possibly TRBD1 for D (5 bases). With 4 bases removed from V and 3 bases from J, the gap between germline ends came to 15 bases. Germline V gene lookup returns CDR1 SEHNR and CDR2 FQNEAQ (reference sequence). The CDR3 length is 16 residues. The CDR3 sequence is CASSSRVLSANEKLFF. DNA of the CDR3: TGTGCCAGCAGCTCCAGGGTTCTTTCAGCTAATGAAAAACTGTTTTTT.

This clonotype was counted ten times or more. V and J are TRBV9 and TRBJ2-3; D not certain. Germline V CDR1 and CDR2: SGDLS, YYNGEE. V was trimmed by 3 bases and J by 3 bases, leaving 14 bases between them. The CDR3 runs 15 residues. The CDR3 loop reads CASSGPSTNTDTQYF. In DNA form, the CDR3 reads TGTGCCAGCAGCGGACCCTCAACCAATACAGATACGCAGTATTTT.

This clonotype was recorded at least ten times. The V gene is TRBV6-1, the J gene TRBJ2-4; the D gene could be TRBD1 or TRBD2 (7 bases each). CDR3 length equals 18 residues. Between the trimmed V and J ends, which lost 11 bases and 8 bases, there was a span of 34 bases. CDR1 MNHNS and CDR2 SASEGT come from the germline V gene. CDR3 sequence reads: CALSVPAGGLRGRDIQYF. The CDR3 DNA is TGTGCCCTGTCCGTGCCAGCAGGAGGTCTCAGGGGGAGGGACATTCAGTACTTC.

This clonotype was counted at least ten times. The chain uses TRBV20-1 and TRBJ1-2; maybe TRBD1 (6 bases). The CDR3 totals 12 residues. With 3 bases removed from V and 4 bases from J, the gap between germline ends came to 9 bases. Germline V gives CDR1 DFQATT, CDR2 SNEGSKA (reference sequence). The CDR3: CSASRGAYGYTF. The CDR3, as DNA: TGCAGTGCTAGTAGGGGGGCCTATGGCTACACCTTC.

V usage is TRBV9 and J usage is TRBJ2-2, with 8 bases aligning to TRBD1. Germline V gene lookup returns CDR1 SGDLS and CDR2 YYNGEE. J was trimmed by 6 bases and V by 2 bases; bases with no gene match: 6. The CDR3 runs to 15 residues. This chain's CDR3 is CASSVGNRGAGELFF. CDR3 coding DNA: TGTGCCAGCAGCGTCGGGAACAGGGGGGCCGGGGAGCTGTTTTTT.

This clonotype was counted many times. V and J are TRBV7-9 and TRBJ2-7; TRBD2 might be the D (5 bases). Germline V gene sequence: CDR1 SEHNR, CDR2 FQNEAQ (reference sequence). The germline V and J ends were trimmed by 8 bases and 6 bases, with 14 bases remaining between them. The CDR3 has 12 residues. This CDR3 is CASEKVGIEQYF. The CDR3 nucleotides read TGTGCCAGCGAAAAGGTCGGGATCGAGCAGTACTTC.

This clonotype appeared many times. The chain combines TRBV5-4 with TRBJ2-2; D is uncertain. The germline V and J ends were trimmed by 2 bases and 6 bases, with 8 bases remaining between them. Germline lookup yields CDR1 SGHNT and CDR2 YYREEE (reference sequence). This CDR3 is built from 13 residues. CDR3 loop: CASSLQGSGELFF. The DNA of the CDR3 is TGTGCCAGCAGCTTACAAGGGTCCGGGGAGCTGTTTTTT.

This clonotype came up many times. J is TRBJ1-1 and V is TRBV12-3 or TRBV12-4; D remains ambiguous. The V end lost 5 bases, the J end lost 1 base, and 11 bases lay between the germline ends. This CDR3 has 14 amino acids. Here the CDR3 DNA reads TGTGCCAGCAGTCCAACAACCCGGAACACTGAAGCTTTCTTT. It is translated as CASSPTTRNTEAFF.

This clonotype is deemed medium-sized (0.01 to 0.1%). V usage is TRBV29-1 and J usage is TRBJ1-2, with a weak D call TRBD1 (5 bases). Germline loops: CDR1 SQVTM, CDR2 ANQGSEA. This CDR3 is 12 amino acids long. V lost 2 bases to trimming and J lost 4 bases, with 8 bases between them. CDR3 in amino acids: CSVEQGSYGYTF. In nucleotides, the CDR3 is TGCAGCGTTGAACAGGGAAGCTATGGCTACACCTTC.

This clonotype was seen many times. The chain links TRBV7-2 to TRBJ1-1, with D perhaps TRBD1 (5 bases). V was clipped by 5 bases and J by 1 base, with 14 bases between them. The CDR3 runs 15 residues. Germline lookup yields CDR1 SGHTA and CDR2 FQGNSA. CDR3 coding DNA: TGTGCCAGCAGCCCGGTGGTAAGGGGGAACACTGAAGCTTTCTTT. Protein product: CASSPVVRGNTEAFF.